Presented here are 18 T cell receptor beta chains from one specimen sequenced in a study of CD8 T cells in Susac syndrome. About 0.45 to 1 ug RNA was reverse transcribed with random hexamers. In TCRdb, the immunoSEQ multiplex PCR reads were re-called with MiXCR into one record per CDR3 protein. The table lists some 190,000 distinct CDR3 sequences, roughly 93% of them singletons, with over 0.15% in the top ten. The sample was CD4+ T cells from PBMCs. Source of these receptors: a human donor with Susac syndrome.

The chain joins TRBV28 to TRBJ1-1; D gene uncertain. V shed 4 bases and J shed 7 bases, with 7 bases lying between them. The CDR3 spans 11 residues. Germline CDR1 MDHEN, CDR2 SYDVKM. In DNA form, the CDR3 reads TGTGCCAGCAGTTATGCCTATGAAGCTTTCTTT. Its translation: CASSYAYEAFF.

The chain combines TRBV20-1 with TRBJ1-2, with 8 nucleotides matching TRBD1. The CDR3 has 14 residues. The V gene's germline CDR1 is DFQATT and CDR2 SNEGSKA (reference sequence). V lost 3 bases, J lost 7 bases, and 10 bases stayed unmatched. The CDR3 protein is CSASQGAPLFGYTF. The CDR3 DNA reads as TGCAGTGCTAGTCAGGGGGCGCCCCTATTTGGCTACACCTTC.

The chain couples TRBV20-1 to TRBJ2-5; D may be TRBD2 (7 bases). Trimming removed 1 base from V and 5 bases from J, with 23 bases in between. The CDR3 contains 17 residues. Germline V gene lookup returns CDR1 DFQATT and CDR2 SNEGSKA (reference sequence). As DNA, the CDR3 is TGCAGTGCTAGAGTTTTGCCGGGGGGCAAACACGCGGAGACCCAGTACTTC. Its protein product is CSARVLPGGKHAETQYF.

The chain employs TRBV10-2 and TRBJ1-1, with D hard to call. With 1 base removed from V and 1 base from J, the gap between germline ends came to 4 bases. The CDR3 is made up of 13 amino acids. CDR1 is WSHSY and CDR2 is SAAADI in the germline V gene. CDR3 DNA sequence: TGCGCCAGCAGTGAGTGGGAGAACACTGAAGCTTTCTTT. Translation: CASSEWENTEAFF.

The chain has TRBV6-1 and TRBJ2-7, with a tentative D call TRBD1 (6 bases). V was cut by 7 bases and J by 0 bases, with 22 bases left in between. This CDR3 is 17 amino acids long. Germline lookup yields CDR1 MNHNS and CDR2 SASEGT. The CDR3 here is CASMRDTYSQPSYEQYF. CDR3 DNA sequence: TGTGCCAGCATGAGGGACACTTATTCGCAGCCCTCCTACGAGCAGTACTTC.

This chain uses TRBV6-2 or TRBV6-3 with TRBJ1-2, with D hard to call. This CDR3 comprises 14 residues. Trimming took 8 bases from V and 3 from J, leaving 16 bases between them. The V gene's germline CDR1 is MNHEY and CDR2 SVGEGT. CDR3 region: CASGTRGTDYGYTF. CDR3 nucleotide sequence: TGTGCCAGCGGTACCCGTGGTACGGACTATGGCTACACCTTC.

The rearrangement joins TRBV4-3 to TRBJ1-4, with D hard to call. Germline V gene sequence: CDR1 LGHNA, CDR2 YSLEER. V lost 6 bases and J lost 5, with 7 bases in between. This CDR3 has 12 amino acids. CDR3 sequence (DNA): TGCGCCAGCAGGAGCCTGAATGAAAAACTGTTTTTT. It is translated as CASRSLNEKLFF.

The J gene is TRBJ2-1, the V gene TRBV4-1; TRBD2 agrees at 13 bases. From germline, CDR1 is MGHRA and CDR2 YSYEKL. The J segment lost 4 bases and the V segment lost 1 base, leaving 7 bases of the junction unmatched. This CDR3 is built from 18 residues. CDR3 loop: CASSQAERGLAGYNEQFF. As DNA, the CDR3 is TGCGCCAGCAGCCAAGCCGAGAGGGGACTAGCGGGGTACAATGAGCAGTTCTTC.

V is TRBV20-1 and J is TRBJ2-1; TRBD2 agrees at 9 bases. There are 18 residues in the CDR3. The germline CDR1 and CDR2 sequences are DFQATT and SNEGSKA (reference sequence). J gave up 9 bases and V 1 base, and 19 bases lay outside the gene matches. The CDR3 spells CSARAPSRGIAGEGEQFF. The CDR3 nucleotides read TGCAGTGCTAGAGCCCCCTCCAGAGGAATAGCGGGGGAAGGTGAGCAGTTCTTC.

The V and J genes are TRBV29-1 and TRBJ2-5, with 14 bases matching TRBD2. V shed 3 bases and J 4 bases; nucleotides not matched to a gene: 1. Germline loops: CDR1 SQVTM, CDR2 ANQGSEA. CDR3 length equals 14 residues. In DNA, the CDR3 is TGCAGCGTTGAGGGGACTAGCGGGGGAGAGACCCAGTACTTC. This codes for CSVEGTSGGETQYF.

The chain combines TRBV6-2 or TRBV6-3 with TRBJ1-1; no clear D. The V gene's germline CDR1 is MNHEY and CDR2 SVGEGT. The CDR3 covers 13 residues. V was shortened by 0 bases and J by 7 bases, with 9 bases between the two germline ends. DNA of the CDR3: TGTGCCAGCAGTTACTCGGCCCAGTTTGAAGCTTTCTTT. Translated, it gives CASSYSAQFEAFF.

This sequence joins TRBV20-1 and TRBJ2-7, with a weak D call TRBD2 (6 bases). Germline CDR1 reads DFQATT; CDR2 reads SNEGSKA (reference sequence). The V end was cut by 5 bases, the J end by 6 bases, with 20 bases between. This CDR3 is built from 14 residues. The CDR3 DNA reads TGCAGTGCTCCCTGGGCGGGGCGTTTGGGCGAGCAGTACTTC. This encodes CSAPWAGRLGEQYF.

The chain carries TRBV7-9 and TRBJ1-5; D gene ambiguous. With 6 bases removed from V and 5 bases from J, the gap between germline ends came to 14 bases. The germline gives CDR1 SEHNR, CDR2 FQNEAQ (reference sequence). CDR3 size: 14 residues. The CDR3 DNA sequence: TGTGCCAGCAGTTCCGGACTGACCGATCAGCCCCAGCATTTT. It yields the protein CASSSGLTDQPQHF. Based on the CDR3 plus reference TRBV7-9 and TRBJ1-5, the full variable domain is DTGVSQNPRHKITKRGQNVTFRCDPISEHNRLYWYRQTLGQGPEFLTYFQNEAQLEKSRLLSDRFSAERPKGSFSTLEIQRTEQGDSAMYLCASSSGLTDQPQHFGDGTRLSIL.

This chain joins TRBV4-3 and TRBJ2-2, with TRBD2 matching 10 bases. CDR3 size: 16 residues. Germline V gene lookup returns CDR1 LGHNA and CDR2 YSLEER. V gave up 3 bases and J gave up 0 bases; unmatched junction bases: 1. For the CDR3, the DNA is TGCGCCAGCAGCCACGGACTAGCGGCGAACACCGGGGAGCTGTTTTTT. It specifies CASSHGLAANTGELFF.

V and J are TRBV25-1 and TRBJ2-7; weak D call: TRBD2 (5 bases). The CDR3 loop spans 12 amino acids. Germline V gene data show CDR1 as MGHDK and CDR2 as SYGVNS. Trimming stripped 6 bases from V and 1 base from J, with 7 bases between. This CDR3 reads CASRGDSYEQYF. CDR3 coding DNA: TGTGCCAGCAGGGGAGATTCCTACGAGCAGTACTTC.

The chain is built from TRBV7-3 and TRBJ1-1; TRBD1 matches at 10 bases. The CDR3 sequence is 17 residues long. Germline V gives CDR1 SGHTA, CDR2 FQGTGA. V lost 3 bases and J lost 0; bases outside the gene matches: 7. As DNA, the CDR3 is TGTGCCAGCAGCTTTGAGGCGGGACAGGGGATGAACACTGAAGCTTTCTTT. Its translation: CASSFEAGQGMNTEAFF.

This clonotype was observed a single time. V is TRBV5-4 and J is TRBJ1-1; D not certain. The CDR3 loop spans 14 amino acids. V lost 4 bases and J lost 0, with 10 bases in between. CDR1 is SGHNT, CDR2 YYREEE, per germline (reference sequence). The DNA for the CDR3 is TGTGCCAGCAGCCTAGACATGGTGAACACTGAAGCTTTCTTT. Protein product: CASSLDMVNTEAFF.

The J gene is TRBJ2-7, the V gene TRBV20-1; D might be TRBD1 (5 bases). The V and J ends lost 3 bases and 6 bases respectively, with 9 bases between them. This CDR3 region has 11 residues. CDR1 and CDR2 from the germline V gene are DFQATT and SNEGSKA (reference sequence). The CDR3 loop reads CSARTVVEQYF. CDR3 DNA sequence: TGCAGTGCTAGGACAGTGGTCGAGCAGTACTTC.